This T cell receptor beta chain was obtained from a study of T cells after posttransplantation cyclophosphamide. Study results and limitations: Donor CD8+ memory clones often dominated recipient blood repertoires at later times.

CDR3 size: 14 residues. The V end lost 3 bases, the J end lost 3 bases, and 11 bases lay between the germline ends. Data came from immunoSEQ multiplex PCR; TCRdb stores just in-frame clones and leaves some out. Listed for the sample are roughly 34,000 clones, none seen a single time. With respect to this clone: Its antigen is undetermined.

Sequencing was done on a sample of PBMCs. This clonotype was obtained from a young woman in good health and a related stem cell transplant donor. This chain links TRBV12-3 or TRBV12-4 with TRBJ2-5; tentatively, D is TRBD2 (6 bases). CDR3 bases: TGTGCCAGCAGTTTGGGACTCGACGAAGAGACCCAGTACTTC. Protein sequence: CASSLGLDEETQYF.